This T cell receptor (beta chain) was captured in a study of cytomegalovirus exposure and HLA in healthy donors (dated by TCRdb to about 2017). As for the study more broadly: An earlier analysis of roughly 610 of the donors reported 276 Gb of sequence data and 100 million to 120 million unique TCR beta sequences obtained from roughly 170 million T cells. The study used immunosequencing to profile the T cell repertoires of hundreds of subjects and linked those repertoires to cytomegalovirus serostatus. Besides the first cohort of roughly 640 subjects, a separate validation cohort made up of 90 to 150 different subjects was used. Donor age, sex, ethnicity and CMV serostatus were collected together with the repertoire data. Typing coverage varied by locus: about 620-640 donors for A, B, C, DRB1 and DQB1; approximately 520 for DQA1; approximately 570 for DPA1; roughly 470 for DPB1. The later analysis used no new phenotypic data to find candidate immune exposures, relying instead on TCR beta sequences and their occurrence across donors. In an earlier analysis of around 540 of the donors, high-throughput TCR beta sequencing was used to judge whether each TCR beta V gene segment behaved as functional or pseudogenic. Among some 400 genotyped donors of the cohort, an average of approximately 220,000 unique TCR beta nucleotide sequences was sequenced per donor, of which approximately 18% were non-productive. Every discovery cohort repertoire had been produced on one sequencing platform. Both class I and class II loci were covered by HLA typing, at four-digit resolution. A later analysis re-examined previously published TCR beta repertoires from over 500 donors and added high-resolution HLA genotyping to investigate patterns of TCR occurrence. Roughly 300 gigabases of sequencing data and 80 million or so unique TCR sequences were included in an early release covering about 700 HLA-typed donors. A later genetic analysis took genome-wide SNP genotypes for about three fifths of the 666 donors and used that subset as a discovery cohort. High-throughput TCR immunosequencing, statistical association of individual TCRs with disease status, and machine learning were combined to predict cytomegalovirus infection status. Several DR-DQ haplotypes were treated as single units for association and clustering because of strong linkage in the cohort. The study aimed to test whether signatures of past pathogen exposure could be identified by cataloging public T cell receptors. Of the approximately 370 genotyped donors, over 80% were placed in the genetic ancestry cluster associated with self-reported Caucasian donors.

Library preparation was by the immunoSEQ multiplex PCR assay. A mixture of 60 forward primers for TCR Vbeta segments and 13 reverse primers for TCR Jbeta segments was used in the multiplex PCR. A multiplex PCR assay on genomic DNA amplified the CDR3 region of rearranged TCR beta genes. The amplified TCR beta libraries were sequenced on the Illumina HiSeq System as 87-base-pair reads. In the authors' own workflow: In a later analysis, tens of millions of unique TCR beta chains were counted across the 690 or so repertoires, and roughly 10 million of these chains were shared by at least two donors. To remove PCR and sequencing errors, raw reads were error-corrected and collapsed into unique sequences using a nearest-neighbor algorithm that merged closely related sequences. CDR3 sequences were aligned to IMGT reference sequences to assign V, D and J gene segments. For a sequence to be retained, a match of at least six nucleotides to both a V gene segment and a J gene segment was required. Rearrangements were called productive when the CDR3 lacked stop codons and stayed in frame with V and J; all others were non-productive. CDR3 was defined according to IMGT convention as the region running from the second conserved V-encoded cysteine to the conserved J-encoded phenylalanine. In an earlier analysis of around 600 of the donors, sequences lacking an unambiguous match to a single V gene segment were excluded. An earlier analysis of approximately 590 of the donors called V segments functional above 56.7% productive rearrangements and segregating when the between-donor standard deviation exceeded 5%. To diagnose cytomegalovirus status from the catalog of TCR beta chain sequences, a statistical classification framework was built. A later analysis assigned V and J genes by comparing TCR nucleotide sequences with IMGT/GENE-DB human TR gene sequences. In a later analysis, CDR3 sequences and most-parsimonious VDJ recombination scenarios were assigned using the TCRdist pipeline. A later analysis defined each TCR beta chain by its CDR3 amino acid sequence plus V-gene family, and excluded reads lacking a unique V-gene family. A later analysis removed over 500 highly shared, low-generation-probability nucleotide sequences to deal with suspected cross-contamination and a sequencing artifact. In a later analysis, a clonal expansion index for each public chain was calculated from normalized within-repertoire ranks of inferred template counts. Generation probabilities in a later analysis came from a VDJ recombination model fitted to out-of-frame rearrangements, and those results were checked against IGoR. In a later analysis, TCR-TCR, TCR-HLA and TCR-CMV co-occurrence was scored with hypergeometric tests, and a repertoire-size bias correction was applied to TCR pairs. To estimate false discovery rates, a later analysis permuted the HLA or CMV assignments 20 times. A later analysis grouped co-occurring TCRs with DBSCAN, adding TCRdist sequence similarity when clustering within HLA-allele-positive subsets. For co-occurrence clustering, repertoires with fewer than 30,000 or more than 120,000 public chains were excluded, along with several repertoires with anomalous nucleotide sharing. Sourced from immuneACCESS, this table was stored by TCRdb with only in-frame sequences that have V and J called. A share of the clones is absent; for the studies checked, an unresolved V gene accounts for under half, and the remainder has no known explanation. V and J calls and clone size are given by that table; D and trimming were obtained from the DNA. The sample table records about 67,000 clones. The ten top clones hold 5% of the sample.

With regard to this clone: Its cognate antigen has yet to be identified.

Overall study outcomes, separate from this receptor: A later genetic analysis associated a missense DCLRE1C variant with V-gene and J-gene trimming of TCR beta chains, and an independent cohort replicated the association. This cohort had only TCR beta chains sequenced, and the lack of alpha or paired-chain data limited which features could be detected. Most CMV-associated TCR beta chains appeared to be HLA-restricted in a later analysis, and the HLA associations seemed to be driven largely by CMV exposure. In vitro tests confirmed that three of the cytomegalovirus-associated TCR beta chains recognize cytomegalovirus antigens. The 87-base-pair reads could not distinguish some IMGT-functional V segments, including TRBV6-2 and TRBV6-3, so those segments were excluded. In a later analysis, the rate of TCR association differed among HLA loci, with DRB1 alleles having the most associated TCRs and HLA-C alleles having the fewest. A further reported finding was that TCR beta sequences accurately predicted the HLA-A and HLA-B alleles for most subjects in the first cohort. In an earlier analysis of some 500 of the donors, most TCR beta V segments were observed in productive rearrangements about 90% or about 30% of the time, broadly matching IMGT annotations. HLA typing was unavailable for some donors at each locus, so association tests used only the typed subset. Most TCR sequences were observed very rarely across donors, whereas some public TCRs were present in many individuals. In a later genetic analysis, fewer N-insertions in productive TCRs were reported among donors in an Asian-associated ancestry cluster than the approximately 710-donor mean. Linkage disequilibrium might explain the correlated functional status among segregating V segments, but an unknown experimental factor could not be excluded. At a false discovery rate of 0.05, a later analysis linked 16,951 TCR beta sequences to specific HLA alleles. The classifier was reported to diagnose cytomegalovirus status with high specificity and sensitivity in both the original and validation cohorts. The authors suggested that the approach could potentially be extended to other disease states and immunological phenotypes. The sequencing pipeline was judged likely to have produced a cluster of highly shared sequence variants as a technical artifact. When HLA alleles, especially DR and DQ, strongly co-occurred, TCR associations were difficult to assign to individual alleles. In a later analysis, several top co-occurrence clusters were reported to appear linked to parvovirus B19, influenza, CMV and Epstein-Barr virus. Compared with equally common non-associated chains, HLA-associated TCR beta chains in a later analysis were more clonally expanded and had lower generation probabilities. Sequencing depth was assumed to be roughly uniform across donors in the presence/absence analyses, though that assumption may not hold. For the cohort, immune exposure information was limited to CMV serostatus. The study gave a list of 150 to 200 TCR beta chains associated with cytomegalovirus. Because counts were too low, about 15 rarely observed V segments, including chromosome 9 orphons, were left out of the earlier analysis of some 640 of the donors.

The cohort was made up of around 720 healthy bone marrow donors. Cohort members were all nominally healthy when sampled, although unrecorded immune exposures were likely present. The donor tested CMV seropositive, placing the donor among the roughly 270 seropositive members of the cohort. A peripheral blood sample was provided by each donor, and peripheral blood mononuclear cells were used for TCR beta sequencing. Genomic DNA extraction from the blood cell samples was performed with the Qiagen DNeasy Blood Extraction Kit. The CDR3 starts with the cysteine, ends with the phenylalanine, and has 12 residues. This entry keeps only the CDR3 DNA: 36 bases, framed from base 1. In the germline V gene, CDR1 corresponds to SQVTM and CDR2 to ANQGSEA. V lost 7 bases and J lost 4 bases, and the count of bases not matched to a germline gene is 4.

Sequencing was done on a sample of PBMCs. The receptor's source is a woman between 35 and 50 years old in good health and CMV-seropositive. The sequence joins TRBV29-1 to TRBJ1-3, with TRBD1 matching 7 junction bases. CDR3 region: CSGTGEGNTIYF. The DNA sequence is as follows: TGCAGCGGCACAGGGGAAGGAAACACCATATATTTT.